This T cell receptor beta chain stems from a study of T-cell memory formation after mild COVID-19. Using its own MiXCR run on the 5' RACE reads, TCRdb lists one record per CDR3 protein. The table has tens of thousands of distinct CDR3 sequences, roughly 12% seen once; the top ten hold approximately 25%. The CDR3 has 14 residues. Deletions cut 6 bases from V and 5 bases from J, with 16 bases between. The germline CDR1 and CDR2 sequences are DFQATT and SNEGSKA (reference sequence). The source is a man between 18 and 29 years old who had mild COVID-19 (a few samples of this study predate the infection). Cell type and time point are not known. The V call is TRBV20-1, the J call TRBJ2-2; perhaps TRBD1 as D (6 bases). Sequencing was carried out using PBMCs or a T cell subset sorted from them (not recorded which). Here the CDR3 DNA reads TGCAGTGCCAGCCAGGGGCAATTAACCGGGGAGCTGTTTTTT. Protein: CSASQGQLTGELFF.